This T cell receptor (beta chain) came from a study of lymphopenia after photon versus proton radiotherapy. Germline lookup yields CDR1 SGHTS and CDR2 YDEGEE. CDR3 length: 13 residues. V was pared by 4 bases and J by 1 base, with 8 bases between. Sequenced by immunoSEQ multiplex PCR; TCRdb stores in-frame clones only, minus some. This table has 30,000 to 45,000 clones, 92% appearing once. The TCR was taken from a man aged 55 to 70 with cholangiocarcinoma. The specimen comprised peripheral blood, sampled from a patient treated with photon-based radiotherapy. This chain joins TRBV5-8 and TRBJ1-2; tentatively, D is TRBD1 (5 bases). CDR3 amino acids: CASSRDFNYGYTF. In DNA form, the CDR3 reads TGTGCCAGCAGCCGGGACTTTAACTATGGCTACACCTTC. Full variable domain (remainder filled in from reference TRBV5-8 and TRBJ1-2): EAGVTQSPTHLIKTRGQQATLRCSPISGHTSVYWYQQALGLGLQFLLWYDEGEERNRGNFPPRFSGRQFPNYSSELNVNALELEDSALYLCASSRDFNYGYTFGSGTRLTVV.